The sequence of this T cell receptor (beta chain) was determined in a study of cytomegalovirus exposure and HLA in healthy donors. Study details: Drawn from HLA-typed donors, 83 million or so unique TCRs were held in an early data release.

Germline CDR1 reads GTSNPN; CDR2 reads SVGIG (reference sequence). V was pared by 0 bases and J by 2 bases, with 8 bases between. There are 14 residues in the CDR3. Primers for the PCR totalled 60 Vbeta and 13 Jbeta. Some clones are missing from TCRdb's copy, which holds only in-frame ones; the method was immunoSEQ multiplex PCR. The sample lists about 120,000 clones; under 85% were seen once. The TCR originated in a woman aged 18-29 years in good health and CMV-seronegative. What was sequenced was PBMCs. The rearrangement joins TRBV30 to TRBJ1-5; possible D gene TRBD1, 5 bases. The DNA of the CDR3 is TGTGCCTGGAGTGTAGGGGCAGGCAATCAGCCCCAGCATTTT. The encoded protein is CAWSVGAGNQPQHF. Together with reference TRBV30 and TRBJ1-5, the CDR3 gives the full variable domain: SQTIHQWPATLVQPVGSPLSLECTVEGTSNPNLYWYRQAAGRGLQLLFYSVGIGQISSEVPQNLSASRPQDRQFILSSKKLLLSDSGFYLCAWSVGAGNQPQHFGDGTRLSIL.